This TCR beta chain was identified during a study of OX40 agonist ivuxolimab in advanced cancers. Study context: Treatment received earlier with anti-PD-1, anti-PD-L1 or anti-CTLA-4 agents was allowed, and under 50% had some. Study findings and constraints: Some of the nonresponding patients also showed low levels of normalized T-cell clonal expansion. The study found that CD8+ T cells averaged more expanded clones than CD4+.

Only in-frame clones appear in the TCRdb table, and some are missing; sequencing was by immunoSEQ multiplex PCR. The sample consists of about 64,000 clones, about 91% of them appearing once. In regard to this clone: Antigen: not known.

The receptor was derived from an adult with an advanced solid tumor such as melanoma, head and neck, liver or kidney cancer. The input for sequencing was CD4+ or CD8+ T cells sorted from blood, taken in a trial of the OX40 agonist ivuxolimab.

DNA of the CDR3: TGTGCCAGTAGTATAGAGAGGACAGGGGGAACTGAAGCTTTCTTT. Its protein is CASSIERTGGTEAFF. The chain has TRBV19 and TRBJ1-1; 10 nucleotides match TRBD1. The junction had 3 bases not matched to a gene; V was cut back by 0 bases and J by 5 bases. The CDR3 spans 15 residues. Looked up from germline, CDR1 is LNHDA and CDR2 is SQIVND (reference sequence).